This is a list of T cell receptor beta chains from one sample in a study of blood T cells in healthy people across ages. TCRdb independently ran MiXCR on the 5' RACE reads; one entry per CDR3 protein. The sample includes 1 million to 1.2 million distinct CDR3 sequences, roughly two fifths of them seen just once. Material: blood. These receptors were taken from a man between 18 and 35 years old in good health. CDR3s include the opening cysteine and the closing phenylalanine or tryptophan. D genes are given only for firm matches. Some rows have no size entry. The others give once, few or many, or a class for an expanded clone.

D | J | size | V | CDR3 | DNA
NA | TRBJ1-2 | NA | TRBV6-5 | CASMTAREVYGYTF | TGTGCCAGCATGACGGCCAGGGAGGTATATGGCTACACCTTC
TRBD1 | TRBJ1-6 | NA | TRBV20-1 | CSARDRGQGDSPLHF | TGCAGTGCTAGAGATCGGGGACAGGGTGATTCACCCCTCCACTTT
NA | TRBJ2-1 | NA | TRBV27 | CASSLSWGNEQFF | TGTGCCAGCAGTTTATCTTGGGGTAATGAGCAGTTCTTC
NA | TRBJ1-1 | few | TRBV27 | CASSVGHPNTEAFF | TGTGCCAGCAGTGTCGGGCACCCGAACACTGAAGCTTTCTTT
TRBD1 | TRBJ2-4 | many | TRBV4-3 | CASRDRDKNIQYF | TGCGCCAGCCGGGACAGGGATAAAAACATTCAGTACTTC
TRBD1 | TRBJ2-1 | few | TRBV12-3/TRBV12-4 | CASGWTGTREQFF | TGTGCCAGCGGTTGGACAGGCACGCGGGAGCAGTTCTTC
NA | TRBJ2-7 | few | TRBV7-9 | CASSPGYHEQYF | TGTGCCAGCAGCCCAGGGTACCACGAGCAGTACTTC
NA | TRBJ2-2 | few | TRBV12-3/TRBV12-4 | CASSPGPGTGELFF | TGTGCCAGCAGTCCTGGACCTGGAACCGGGGAGCTGTTTTTT
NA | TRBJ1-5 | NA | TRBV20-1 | CSARIPGDSNQPQHF | TGCAGTGCTAGGATCCCAGGGGATAGCAATCAGCCCCAGCATTTT
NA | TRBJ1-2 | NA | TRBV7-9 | CASSRDRSGYTF | TGTGCCAGCAGCCGTGACAGAAGTGGCTACACCTTC
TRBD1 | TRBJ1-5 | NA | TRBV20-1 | CSAVDRDNQPQHF | TGCAGTGCCGTCGACAGGGACAATCAGCCCCAGCATTTT
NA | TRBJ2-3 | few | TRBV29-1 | CSVDGGGGLDTQYF | TGCAGCGTTGATGGTGGGGGGGGCTTAGATACGCAGTATTTT
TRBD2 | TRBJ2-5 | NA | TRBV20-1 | CSASRAGPGNEQYF | TGCAGTGCTAGTCGAGCGGGGCCGGGGAATGAGCAGTACTTC
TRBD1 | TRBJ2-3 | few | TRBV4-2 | CASSSTRDRVMADTQYF | TGTGCCAGCAGCTCAACCCGGGACAGGGTAATGGCAGATACGCAGTATTTT
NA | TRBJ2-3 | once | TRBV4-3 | CASSPRQVYF | TGCGCCAGCAGCCCTAGACAGGTGTATTTT
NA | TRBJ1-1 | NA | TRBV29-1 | CSDRAGRQTEAFF | TGCAGCGACCGAGCAGGTCGACAGACTGAAGCTTTCTTT
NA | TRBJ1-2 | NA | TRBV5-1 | CASSLGLDYGYTF | TGCGCCAGCAGCTTGGGACTAGACTATGGCTACACCTTC
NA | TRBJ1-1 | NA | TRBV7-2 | CASRHGTGEAFF | TGTGCCAGCAGACATGGGACGGGTGAAGCTTTCTTT
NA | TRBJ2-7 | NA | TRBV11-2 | CASSLELRSSYNEQYF | TGTGCCAGCAGCTTAGAACTGCGGAGCTCCTACAATGAGCAGTACTTC
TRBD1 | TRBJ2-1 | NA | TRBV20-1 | CSASEGQSSYNEQFF | TGCAGTGCTAGTGAGGGACAGAGCTCCTACAATGAGCAGTTCTTC
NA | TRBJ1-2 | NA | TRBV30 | CAWGAGPSTVYGYTF | TGTGCTTGGGGAGCCGGGCCGTCAACGGTCTATGGCTACACCTTC
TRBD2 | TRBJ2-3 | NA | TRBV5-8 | CASSLLPSGYTDTQYF | TGTGCCAGCAGCTTGTTGCCTAGCGGGTACACAGATACGCAGTATTTT
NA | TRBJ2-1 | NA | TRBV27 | CANSLGRDRNEQFF | TGTGCCAACAGTTTAGGTAGGGATCGGAATGAGCAGTTCTTC
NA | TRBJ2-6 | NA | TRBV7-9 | CTSSSSKGYGANVLTF | TGTACCAGCAGCTCTTCAAAGGGTTATGGGGCCAACGTCCTGACTTTC
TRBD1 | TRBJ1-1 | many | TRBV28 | CASSWDRNTEAFF | TGTGCCAGCAGTTGGGACAGAAACACTGAAGCTTTCTTT
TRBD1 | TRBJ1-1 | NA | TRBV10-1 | CASREGTAGTEAFF | TGCGCCAGCAGAGAAGGGACAGCGGGGACTGAAGCTTTCTTT
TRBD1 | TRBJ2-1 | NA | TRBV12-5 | CASGPGQGSYNEQFF | TGTGCTAGTGGTCCCGGACAGGGCTCCTACAATGAGCAGTTCTTC
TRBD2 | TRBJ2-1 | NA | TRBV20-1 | CSADERGAYNEQFF | TGCAGTGCTGACGAGCGGGGGGCCTACAATGAGCAGTTCTTC
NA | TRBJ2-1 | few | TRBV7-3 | CASTSGTSDEQFF | TGTGCCAGCACCTCCGGGACGTCGGATGAGCAGTTCTTC
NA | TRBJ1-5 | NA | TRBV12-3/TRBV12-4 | CASSSGRPQHF | TGTGCCAGCAGTTCTGGCCGGCCCCAGCATTTT
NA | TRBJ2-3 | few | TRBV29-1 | CSAGDGPRGTQYF | TGCAGCGCCGGGGACGGCCCGAGGGGTACGCAGTATTTT
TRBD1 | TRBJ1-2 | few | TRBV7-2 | CASSSQGVSGYTF | TGTGCCAGCAGCTCCCAGGGGGTGAGTGGCTACACCTTC
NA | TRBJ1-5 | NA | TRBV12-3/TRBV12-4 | CASSPDGRRGGGSNRPQHF | TGTGCCAGCAGTCCAGATGGACGAAGGGGCGGAGGTAGCAATCGGCCCCAGCATTTT
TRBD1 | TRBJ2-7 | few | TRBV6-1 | CASRTKDRLSSYEQYF | TGTGCCAGCCGAACTAAGGACAGGTTGAGCTCCTACGAGCAGTACTTC
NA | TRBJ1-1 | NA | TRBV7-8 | CASSSVYPRQTTNTEAFF | TGTGCCAGCAGCTCCGTATACCCCCGACAGACTACGAACACTGAAGCTTTCTTT
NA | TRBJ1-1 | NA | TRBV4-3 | CASSPREGAVTEAFF | TGCGCCAGCAGCCCCCGGGAAGGGGCAGTAACTGAAGCTTTCTTT
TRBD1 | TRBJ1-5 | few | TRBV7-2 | CASSPRTGGYQPQHF | TGTGCCAGCAGCCCCCGGACAGGGGGCTATCAGCCCCAGCATTTT
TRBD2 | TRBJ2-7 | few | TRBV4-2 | CASSREGLADYNEQYF | TGTGCCAGCAGCCGGGAGGGGCTAGCGGACTACAATGAGCAGTACTTC
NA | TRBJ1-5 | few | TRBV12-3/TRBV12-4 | CASSPSGSFDQPQHF | TGTGCCAGCAGCCCCTCTGGGAGTTTCGATCAGCCCCAGCATTTT
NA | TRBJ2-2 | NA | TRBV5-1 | CASSRGLGPGKNTGELFF | TGCGCCAGCAGCCGAGGACTTGGACCGGGAAAGAACACCGGGGAGCTGTTTTTT
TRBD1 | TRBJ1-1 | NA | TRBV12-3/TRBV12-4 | CASSSGNRGRDTEAFF | TGTGCCAGCAGTTCAGGGAACAGGGGGAGGGACACTGAAGCTTTCTTT
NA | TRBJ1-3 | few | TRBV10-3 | CAIRAAGNTIYF | TGTGCCATCAGGGCCGCTGGAAACACCATATATTTT
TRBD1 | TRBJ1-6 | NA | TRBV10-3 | CAISGTGDNSPLHF | TGTGCCATCAGTGGGACAGGGGATAATTCACCCCTCCACTTT
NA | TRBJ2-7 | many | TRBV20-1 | CSARGAPPLDQYF | TGCAGTGCTAGAGGGGCCCCTCCACTGGACCAGTACTTC
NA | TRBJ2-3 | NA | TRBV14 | CASSQERDLVETQYF | TGTGCCAGCAGCCAAGAACGGGACCTAGTGGAAACACAGTATTTT
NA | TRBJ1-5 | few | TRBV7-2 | CASSRSSIVNQPQHF | TGTGCCAGCAGCCGATCTTCTATTGTAAATCAGCCCCAGCATTTT